Below, one TCR beta chain is given with its context. The CDR3 contains 16 residues. Germline CDR1 and CDR2: LGHDT and YNNKEL (reference sequence). Trimming removed 3 bases at V and 4 bases at J, with 19 bases between. This sample was taken from a study of T cells after yellow fever vaccination. As TCR cDNA was made by 5'RACE template switching, a universal primer site and UMIs were added. TCRdb processed the 5' RACE reads anew with MiXCR; each CDR3 protein has one entry. Among 240,000 or so distinct CDR3 sequences, less than 8.5% were seen once, and the ten largest hold approximately 0.85%. The rearrangement joins TRBV3-1 to TRBJ2-7; D gene unclear. The sequence was collected from a man aged 25-45 years who received the YFV17D yellow fever vaccine. The source material was CD4+ T cells sorted from PBMCs, sampled 15 days after the yellow fever booster vaccination. CDR3 nucleotide sequence: TGTGCCAGCAGCCAGGGGATGGGCCAACGTGGGTACGAGCAGTACTTC. The encoded protein is CASSQGMGQRGYEQYF.